The 3 T cell receptor beta chains below were found in one sample sequenced in a study of blood T cell repertoires in COVID-19. The method was immunoSEQ multiplex PCR; TCRdb's version includes in-frame clones alone and lacks a portion of them. Of almost 50,000 clones listed, around nine tenths are singletons. Sequencing was performed on peripheral blood. These receptors came from a human donor in a cohort sampled during active COVID-19.

The chain carries TRBV6-1 and TRBJ2-7; a weak D match, TRBD2 (6 bases). From germline, CDR1 is MNHNS and CDR2 SASEGT. Deletions cut 1 base from V and 0 bases from J, with 10 bases between. This CDR3 contains 15 residues. In DNA form, the CDR3 reads TGTGCCAGCAGTGAAGAGAGTAGCGGCTCCTACGAGCAGTACTTC. It is translated as CASSEESSGSYEQYF.

The chain links TRBV5-1 to TRBJ1-1, with D perhaps matching TRBD1 (6 bases). Germline assignment: CDR1 SGHRS and CDR2 YFSETQ. Trimming left V 4 bases short and J 1 base short, with 11 bases between. The length of the CDR3 is 14 residues. CDR3 sequence: CASSVQTGNTEAFF. CDR3 bases: TGCGCCAGCAGCGTACAGACAGGGAACACTGAAGCTTTCTTT.

The J gene is TRBJ1-2, the V gene TRBV7-9; D not certain. In germline, CDR1 is SEHNR, CDR2 FQNEAQ (reference sequence). This CDR3 is built from 13 residues. The V and J ends lost 2 bases and 3 bases respectively, with 7 bases between them. As DNA, the CDR3 is TGTGCCAGCAGCTTAAAGGAGGACTATGGCTACACCTTC. It is translated as CASSLKEDYGYTF.